The clone carrying this TCR beta chain was observed a single time. Its cognate antigen is unknown. This entry comes from a study of beta chain features in type 1 diabetes. Across the study: The number of sorted cells examined across all samples was under 130,000,000. General observations from the study: When Type 1 diabetes patients were examined, their TCRB CDR3s proved moderately but significantly shorter in all four CD4+ subsets. Type 1 diabetes patients had VDJ junctions that carried fewer insertions and more deletions.

The investigators reverse transcribed all of the isolated RNA, so they sequenced expressed TCRB transcripts. Method: immunoSEQ multiplex PCR; TCRdb's copy keeps in-frame clones and lacks some. The sample consists of hundreds of thousands of clones, roughly 13% of them appearing once. A CD45RO/CCR7/CD25/CD127/CD95/CD27 panel sorted naive, central memory, regulatory and stem cell-like memory CD4+ cells. Germline V gene data show CDR1 as SGDLS and CDR2 as YYNGEE. The CDR3 is made up of 17 amino acids. V was clipped by 4 bases and J by 1 base; unmatched bases: 6. The J gene is TRBJ2-6, the V gene TRBV9, with 9 bases identical to TRBD1. The source material was naive CD4+ T cells from blood. This clonotype originated in a man aged 18 to 35 with type 1 diabetes. CDR3 DNA: TGTGCCAGCAGCACAGGGACAGGGAAGTCTGGGGCCAACGTCCTGACTTTC. It codes for CASSTGTGKSGANVLTF. The complete variable domain, with remaining parts taken from reference TRBV9 and TRBJ2-6, reads DSGVTQTPKHLITATGQRVTLRCSPRSGDLSVYWYQQSLDQGLQFLIQYYNGEERAKGNILERFSAQQFPDLHSELNLSSLELGDSALYFCASSTGTGKSGANVLTFGAGSRLTVL.